These T cell receptor beta chains were read from a single sample in a study of T cell responses to AZD1222 COVID-19 vaccine. Repertoires were generated with immunoSEQ multiplex PCR, while TCRdb's copy carries only in-frame clones and drops some. The sample contains 90,000 to 150,000 clones, 80% to 90% of which appear only once. This specimen consisted of peripheral blood, obtained on day 0 of AZD1222 vaccination. All receptors derive from an adult in good health. Each CDR3 is given without its conserved first and last residue. The size of a clone is reported for some rows only, either as once, few or many, or as a class for expanded clones.

v_gene | abundance | CDR3aa
TRBV3-1/TRBV3-2 | - | ASSQDGGLQETQY
TRBV11-2 | - | ASRGLAGRDNEQF
TRBV10-1 | - | ASSESGPGSPLH
TRBV7-2 | - | ASSLAGGGTEAF
TRBV28 | once | ASSLLRALNTEAF
TRBV19 | - | ASIPKGPKNIQY
TRBV5-4 | - | ASSSPGYGYT
TRBV14 | - | ASSQGVPVGTDTQY
TRBV5-1 | - | ASSSQGAGYEQY
TRBV3-1/TRBV3-2 | once | ASSRKPSSYEQY
TRBV5-6 | - | ASSLVVEVDGYT
TRBV7-2 | once | ASSLMMGAGQTQY
TRBV6-5 | - | ASSGLGMGTEAF
TRBV30 | few | AWSQGASNQPQH
TRBV27 | - | ASSGQKNTEAF
TRBV7-9 | - | ASSFGTVETQY
TRBV9 | - | ASSFRDEDEKLF
TRBV14 | - | ASSQRVVSGIYNEQF
TRBV11-3 | - | ASSLGRGVTDTQY
TRBV5-1 | - | ASSQRGNYGYT
TRBV7-2 | - | ASSRTGGGNEKLF
TRBV28 | - | ASSSGLAGTQY
TRBV3-1/TRBV3-2 | - | ASSQDWGASNSPLH
TRBV28 | - | ASSQSVNEKLF
TRBV2 | - | ASSEALRDNSPLH
TRBV27 | - | ASSPETGFGQPQH
TRBV27 | few | ASSLRDFSYNEQF
TRBV7-3 | - | ASSLAGKYTGELF
TRBV28 | - | ASSFPGGGYT